Each of the 17 T cell receptor beta chains below was sequenced from the same sample in a study of cytomegalovirus exposure and HLA in healthy donors. PCR employed 60 Vbeta and 13 Jbeta primers. Sequenced by immunoSEQ multiplex PCR; TCRdb stores in-frame clones only, minus some. This sample has about 72,000 clones, with 60% to 75% found just once. Sequences were obtained from PBMCs. These receptors were taken from a man between 40 and 49 years old in good health and CMV-seropositive.

The chain carries TRBV18 and TRBJ2-5, with TRBD1 matching 9 bases. Germline values: CDR1 KGHSH, CDR2 LQKENI. The CDR3 loop spans 15 amino acids. The V gene end was trimmed by 6 bases and the J gene end by 6 bases; junction bases not matched to a gene: 11. For the CDR3, the DNA is TGTGCCAGCTCCGCGGGACAGGGAGGGATGCAGACCCAGTACTTC. Translating gives CASSAGQGGMQTQYF.

The chain joins TRBV30 to TRBJ2-1; D might be TRBD1 (7 bases). The CDR3 contains 11 residues. Germline values: CDR1 GTSNPN, CDR2 SVGIG (reference sequence). With 1 base removed from V and 15 bases from J, the gap between germline ends came to 13 bases. The CDR3 DNA is TGTGCCTGGAGTGGCGGGGACAGTCCGTTCTTC. Translated: CAWSGGDSPFF.

The chain combines TRBV6-4 with TRBJ2-7; the match to TRBD1 covers 7 bases. The junction had 6 bases not matched to a gene; V was cut back by 1 base and J by 3 bases. The CDR3 extends over 15 amino acids. Germline-derived CDR1 and CDR2 are MRHNA and SNTAGT. CDR3 coding DNA: TGTGCCAGCAGTGACTGCCTGGGACAGTTCTACGAGCAGTACTTC. This sequence encodes CASSDCLGQFYEQYF.

This chain connects TRBV5-1 to TRBJ2-7; 8 positions match TRBD2. Germline loops: CDR1 SGHRS, CDR2 YFSETQ. The CDR3 runs to 15 residues. J gave up 2 bases and V 3 bases, and 7 bases lay outside the gene matches. The CDR3 sequence is CASSYSAGVPYEQYF. The DNA of the CDR3 is TGCGCCAGCAGCTACTCAGCGGGGGTCCCCTACGAGCAGTACTTC.

The J gene is TRBJ1-2, the V gene TRBV29-1; tentative D call: TRBD1 (5 bases). Trimming cost V 3 bases and J 8 bases, with 13 bases left between them. The CDR3 runs 12 residues. Germline CDR1 reads SQVTM; CDR2 reads ANQGSEA. The CDR3 DNA is TGCAGCGTTGAGGAAGGGGCGGGAGGCTACACCTTC. Protein sequence: CSVEEGAGGYTF. Together with reference TRBV29-1 and TRBJ1-2, the CDR3 gives the full variable domain: SAVISQKPSRDICQRGTSLTIQCQVDSQVTMMFWYRQQPGQSLTLIATANQGSEATYESGFVIDKFPISRPNLTFSTLTVSNMSPEDSSIYLCSVEEGAGGYTFGSGTRLTVV.

The chain links TRBV27 to TRBJ2-5; D gene unclear. This CDR3 has 13 residues. Trimming took off 0 bases at V and 7 bases at J, with 9 bases between the two ends. The V gene's germline CDR1 is MNHEY and CDR2 SMNVEV (reference sequence). The CDR3 loop reads CASSLSGAGTQYF. As DNA, the CDR3 is TGTGCCAGCAGTTTATCGGGCGCCGGGACCCAGTACTTC.

The rearrangement links TRBV25-1 to TRBJ1-1; D possibly corresponds to TRBD1 (5 bases). Germline V lookup: CDR1 MGHDK, CDR2 SYGVNS. The length of the CDR3 is 13 residues. The V end lost 4 bases, the J end lost 6 bases, and 12 bases lay between the germline ends. CDR3 sequence (DNA): TGTGCCAGCAGTGCGGGCAGGGTCGCTGAAGCTTTCTTT. This sequence encodes CASSAGRVAEAFF.

Note on this clone: The sample contains more than one DNA sequence encoding this CDR3. The genes are TRBV7-2 and TRBJ2-3, with a possible D match to TRBD1 (6 bases). Germline V CDR1 and CDR2: SGHTA, FQGNSA. With 1 base removed from V and 6 bases from J, the gap between germline ends came to 8 bases. This CDR3 has 13 amino acids. This CDR3 is CASSLGQEDTQYF. The CDR3 coding sequence is TGTGCCAGCAGCTTAGGACAGGAGGATACGCAGTATTTT.

The CDR3 loop is CASSYSPGANYGYTF. In nucleotides, the CDR3 is TGTGCCAGCAGTTACTCTCCGGGAGCTAACTATGGCTACACCTTC. The chain recombines TRBV6-5 with TRBJ1-2; D is undetermined. V gave up 0 bases and J gave up 0 bases, with 8 bases separating them. Germline CDR1 is MNHEY and CDR2 is SVGAGI. The CDR3 is 15 residues long.

This chain links TRBV27 with TRBJ2-5, with D possibly TRBD2 on 6 matching bases. CDR1 MNHEY and CDR2 SMNVEV come from the germline V gene (reference sequence). The length of the CDR3 is 16 residues. V was cut by 5 bases and J by 9 bases, with 25 bases left in between. The CDR3 DNA reads TGTGCCAGCAGTCCGGGGGTAGCTGGGGGGTTGGCGTCCCAGTACTTC. Translation: CASSPGVAGGLASQYF.

This clone is a singleton in its sample. The V gene is TRBV10-3, the J gene TRBJ2-7; D may be TRBD2 (5 bases). Trimming shortened V by 5 bases and J by 3 bases, and 14 bases separated the two germline ends. Per the germline V gene, CDR1 is ENHRY and CDR2 is SYGVKD. The CDR3 has 14 amino acids. Here the CDR3 reads CAISPRTGNYEQYF. The CDR3 DNA sequence: TGTGCCATCAGTCCTCGGACGGGGAACTACGAGCAGTACTTC.

V is TRBV7-2 and J is TRBJ2-7; D unclear. Trimming pared 1 base from V and 6 bases from J, leaving 13 bases between. In germline, CDR1 is SGHTA, CDR2 FQGNSA. The CDR3 is made up of 14 amino acids. CDR3 nucleotide sequence: TGTGCCAGCAGCTTAGAGTCCGGTATCGTCGAGCAGTACTTC. Its translation is CASSLESGIVEQYF.

The chain has TRBV7-6 and TRBJ2-5, with TRBD2 identical over 7 bases. TRBJ2-7 matches the DNA end more closely, so the J call is doubtful. The CDR3 contains 16 residues. The germline gives CDR1 SGHVS, CDR2 FNYEAQ. For the CDR3, the DNA is TGTGCCAGCAGCTTAGGAGGTGGACTAGTTTCACCCGAGCAGTACTTC. Its translation is CASSLGGGLVSPEQYF.

This clone came up once. The rearrangement links TRBV9 to TRBJ2-7, with D possibly TRBD1 on 7 matching bases. The CDR3 is 16 amino acids. Germline loops: CDR1 SGDLS, CDR2 YYNGEE. Between the trimmed V and J ends, which lost 4 bases and 7 bases, there was a span of 24 bases. The CDR3 nucleotides read TGTGCCAGCAGCCCAGGGGGGTGGGGGGCGACTGGGGAGCAGTACTTC. It translates to CASSPGGWGATGEQYF.

The J gene is TRBJ2-3, the V gene TRBV28, with D perhaps matching TRBD1 (5 bases). There are 14 residues in the CDR3. With 10 bases removed from V and 0 bases from J, the gap between germline ends came to 14 bases. CDR1 is MDHEN, CDR2 SYDVKM, per germline. In DNA, the CDR3 is TGTGCCACGAAATGGGGCCCCAGCACAGATACGCAGTATTTT. Translated: CATKWGPSTDTQYF.

The rearrangement uses TRBV30 and TRBJ2-7; D is possibly TRBD1 (6 bases). The CDR3 covers 12 residues. V was clipped by 2 bases and J by 3 bases, with 8 bases between them. Germline V gives CDR1 GTSNPN, CDR2 SVGIG (reference sequence). The CDR3 loop reads CAWSWTDYEQYF. The CDR3, as DNA: TGTGCCTGGAGTTGGACAGACTACGAGCAGTACTTC.

V is TRBV10-3 and J is TRBJ2-3; TRBD2 matches at 10 bases. This CDR3 is built from 14 residues. V lost 6 bases to trimming and J lost 6 bases; unmatched junction nucleotides: 6. Germline V gives CDR1 ENHRY, CDR2 SYGVKD. The CDR3 DNA reads as TGTGCCATCAGCGCACCGGGACTAGCGGATACGCAGTATTTT. Translation gives CAISAPGLADTQYF.